This paragraph reports one TCR beta chain. Original data processing: Reference gene primer amplification yielded estimated nucleated cell counts. The protocol was immunoSEQ multiplex PCR, while the TCRdb copy is restricted to in-frame clones and leaves out a portion. The V and J calls and clone size are taken from that table; D and trimming were inferred from the DNA. The profile shows under 300,000 clones, roughly 87% of them singletons. This CDR3 is built from 15 residues. The junction had 8 bases not matched to a gene; V was cut back by 3 bases and J by 7 bases. Germline CDR1 and CDR2: MNHEY and SMNVEV (reference sequence). Recruits, aged roughly 18 to 95 years, lived in 24 US areas. Participants reported their clinical history, and cohort assignment relied on those reports. This specimen belongs to a study of blood T cell repertoires in COVID-19. Study-wide background: Samples of COVID-19 (acute and convalescent) were obtained from the United States, Italy and Spain.

Sequences were obtained from PBMCs or T cells enriched from blood (not recorded which). The origin of this receptor is a young woman with acute COVID-19. The chain has TRBV27 and TRBJ2-2; 7 bases are shared with TRBD2. The CDR3 region is CASSFLDSGGGELFF. For the CDR3, the DNA is TGTGCCAGCAGTTTCTTAGATTCGGGGGGCGGGGAGCTGTTTTTT.